These T cell receptor beta chains were read from a single sample in a study of blood T cell repertoires in COVID-19. Libraries were prepared by immunoSEQ multiplex PCR; TCRdb keeps only in-frame clonotypes and omits some of them. The data contain approximately 100,000 clones, 75% to 90% of them seen just once; the ten biggest clones take up approximately 16%. The sample comprised peripheral blood. The receptor source for this set is a woman aged 80 or over with active or convalescent COVID-19. Both conserved end residues are part of each CDR3. The D gene is left open where the match is weak. Where a row states a size, it is once, few, many or the class of an expanded clone; other rows omit it.

TRBJ2-7	TRBV28	NA	many	TGTGCCAGCTGTGTGCCAGGTTTCTACGAGCAGTACTTC	CASCVPGFYEQYF
TRBJ1-2	TRBV6-5	TRBD1	NA	TGTGCCAGCAGTTACTCGACGGCAGGGGGCTATGGCTACACCTTC	CASSYSTAGGYGYTF
TRBJ2-3	TRBV18	TRBD2	NA	TGTGCCAGCTCAACGGGACTAGCGGGGTCGGATACGCAGTATTTT	CASSTGLAGSDTQYF
TRBJ2-5	TRBV5-4	NA	NA	TGTGCCAGCAACCGGCAGGGGCTTATAGCGAGGACGGGAGAGACCCAGTACTTC	CASNRQGLIARTGETQYF
TRBJ2-5	TRBV9	NA	NA	TGTGCCAGCAGCGTATTCGGAGGGGAGACCCAGTACTTC	CASSVFGGETQYF
TRBJ2-7	TRBV4-2	NA	NA	TGTGCCAGCAGCCAAGATCGGGCTAGCGTTCCCCTCGAGCAGTACTTC	CASSQDRASVPLEQYF
TRBJ2-5	TRBV5-5	NA	NA	TGTGCCAGCAGCCCGTCGGTAGAGACCCAGTACTTC	CASSPSVETQYF
TRBJ1-1	TRBV5-1	TRBD1	NA	TGCGCCAGCAGCTCACTGACAGGGTCGAACACTGAAGCTTTCTTT	CASSSLTGSNTEAFF
TRBJ2-1	TRBV24-1	NA	once	TGTGCCACCAGTGATTCCAAAAGAGGCAATGAGCAGTTCTTC	CATSDSKRGNEQFF
TRBJ1-4	TRBV7-2	TRBD1	NA	TGTGCCAGCAGCGCACAGGGGTTAACTAATGAAAAACTGTTTTTT	CASSAQGLTNEKLFF
TRBJ1-6	TRBV3-1/TRBV3-2	NA	few	TGTGCCAGCAGCCAGCTAGCTCCGGGACTCGGGAATTCACCCCTCCACTTT	CASSQLAPGLGNSPLHF
TRBJ1-1	TRBV2	NA	NA	TGTGCCAGTCAACTGACAGGGAACACTGAAGCTTTCTTT	CASQLTGNTEAFF
TRBJ1-4	TRBV3-1/TRBV3-2	NA	NA	TGTGCCAGCAGCCAGGGCCCGGGACAAGTAAATGAAAAACTGTTTTTT	CASSQGPGQVNEKLFF
TRBJ2-2	TRBV18	NA	NA	TGTGCCAGCTCATCTAACCCCTGGGGCCAGCAGGTCACCGGGGAGCTGTTTTTT	CASSSNPWGQQVTGELFF
TRBJ1-6	TRBV28	NA	NA	TGTGCCAGCAGTCGCGAGATAGGGGAAACGTCACCCCTCCACTTT	CASSREIGETSPLHF
TRBJ2-1	TRBV29-1	TRBD2	NA	TGCAGCGTCCGGACTAGCGGGGAACGAGAGGAGTTCTTC	CSVRTSGEREEFF
TRBJ2-7	TRBV5-1	NA	NA	TGCGCCAGCAGCTTGGCCCCAGGGGTCACCTACGAGCAGTACTTC	CASSLAPGVTYEQYF
TRBJ1-4	TRBV21-1	NA	NA	TGTGCCAGCAGCACCTCAGGAAAGACAGGCGCGCATAATGAAAAACTGTTTTTT	CASSTSGKTGAHNEKLFF
TRBJ2-1	TRBV24-1	NA	NA	TGTGCCACCAGTGACGCTAGTTCTAACGGCAATGAGCAGTTCTTC	CATSDASSNGNEQFF
TRBJ2-2	TRBV28	TRBD2	NA	TGTGCCAGCAGTTTAAGGCTAGCGGGGAACACCGGGGAGCTGTTTTTT	CASSLRLAGNTGELFF
TRBJ2-3	TRBV6-2/TRBV6-3	TRBD1	NA	TGTGCCAGCAGCCGCCCGGGACAGGGTTTGGCAGATACGCAGTATTTT	CASSRPGQGLADTQYF
TRBJ1-3	TRBV10-2	NA	NA	TGCGCCAGCACCTTGACAGCTAGCTCTGGAAACACCATATATTTT	CASTLTASSGNTIYF
TRBJ2-3	TRBV7-3	NA	few	TGTGCCAGCAGCCTCGGGGTAGCGGGCACAGATACGCAGTATTTT	CASSLGVAGTDTQYF
TRBJ2-4	TRBV11-3	TRBD2	many	TGTGCCAGCAGCCGCGGGGGGACGGAAAACATTCAGTACTTC	CASSRGGTENIQYF
TRBJ1-2	TRBV2	NA	NA	TGTGCCAGCAGCCTAGGCGGGGGGAGTGGCTATGGCTACACCTTC	CASSLGGGSGYGYTF
TRBJ2-7	TRBV19	TRBD2	few	TGTGCCAGTAGTATAATCCCGATAGCGGGAGCGGGTTCCTACGAGCAGTACTTC	CASSIIPIAGAGSYEQYF
TRBJ2-5	TRBV29-1	NA	NA	TGCAGCGTTGGAGTCTCACAAGAGACCCAGTACTTC	CSVGVSQETQYF
TRBJ2-6	TRBV5-4	TRBD1	once	TGTGCCAGCAGCACCTGGACAGGGGTTGGGGCCAACGTCCTGACTTTC	CASSTWTGVGANVLTF
TRBJ1-1	TRBV29-1	NA	NA	TGCAGCGTTGTTTTAACAGGGAAAAACACTGAAGCTTTCTTT	CSVVLTGKNTEAFF
TRBJ1-1	TRBV6-2/TRBV6-3	NA	NA	TGTGCCAGCAGTCCCGACTTAAGATTTTGGAACACTGAAGCTTTCTTT	CASSPDLRFWNTEAFF
TRBJ2-1	TRBV28	TRBD2	NA	TGTGCCAGCCTCTACGGGGGGGCCAGCTACAATGAGCAGTTCTTC	CASLYGGASYNEQFF
TRBJ2-1	TRBV27	TRBD2	NA	TGTGCCAGCAGGAGTAGCGGGGTTGGGTACAATGAGCAGTTCTTC	CASRSSGVGYNEQFF
TRBJ1-2	TRBV10-3	NA	NA	TGTGCCATCAGTGAGTCCCGGGGATTGAGCTATGGCTACACCTTC	CAISESRGLSYGYTF
TRBJ1-5	TRBV27	NA	NA	TGTGCCAGCAGCGAAACAAATCAGCCCCAGCATTTT	CASSETNQPQHF
TRBJ2-7	TRBV7-9	TRBD1	NA	TGTGCCAGCAGCTCGGGGTCCAGGGGGTACGAGCAGTACTTC	CASSSGSRGYEQYF
TRBJ1-1	TRBV5-6	NA	NA	TGTGCCAGCAGCTTCTTTCCTCAGTCGAACACTGAAGCTTTCTTT	CASSFFPQSNTEAFF
TRBJ2-7	TRBV10-3	NA	NA	TGTGCCATCAGTGAGTACTCGGGGGCCTACGAGCAGTACTTC	CAISEYSGAYEQYF
TRBJ1-1	TRBV19	NA	NA	TGTGCCAGTAGTAAAAGCGCTGAAGCTTTCTTT	CASSKSAEAFF
TRBJ2-7	TRBV5-1	TRBD1	few	TGCGCCAGCAGCTTGGCCGGGACAGGCTACTACGAGCAGTACTTC	CASSLAGTGYYEQYF
TRBJ1-1	TRBV28	TRBD1	NA	TGTGCCAGCAGTTATCCGGGACAGGGGGAGGGCACTGAAGCTTTCTTT	CASSYPGQGEGTEAFF
TRBJ2-5	TRBV29-1	NA	NA	TGCAGCGTTGAAGAAAATCAGCGGGAGACCCAGTACTTC	CSVEENQRETQYF
TRBJ2-2	TRBV9	NA	NA	TGTGCCAGCAGCGTAGGGGCAGGCCCTGACACCGGGGAGCTGTTTTTT	CASSVGAGPDTGELFF
TRBJ2-1	TRBV4-2	TRBD2	NA	TGTGCCAGCAGCCGGACTAGCGGGAGTACTAGAAAGTTCTTC	CASSRTSGSTRKFF
TRBJ1-5	TRBV30	NA	NA	TGTGCCTGGAGTGTAGCGGCAAGCAACAGCAATCAGCCCCAGCATTTT	CAWSVAASNSNQPQHF
TRBJ1-6	TRBV7-2	NA	NA	TGTGCCAGCAGCTTAGTTGGGGGCAGGTATAATTCACCCCTCCACTTT	CASSLVGGRYNSPLHF
TRBJ2-2	TRBV18	TRBD1	NA	TGTGCCAGCTCCGGGACAGGGGGCGCCGACACCGGGGAGCTGTTTTTT	CASSGTGGADTGELFF
TRBJ1-2	TRBV6-5	NA	NA	TGTGCCAGCAGTCCTCGGACCCTCGCGGGGGTTGGCTACACCTTC	CASSPRTLAGVGYTF
TRBJ1-5	TRBV9	NA	NA	TGTGCCAGCAGCGTAGCTGGGCAGGGCGATCAGCCCCAGCATTTT	CASSVAGQGDQPQHF
TRBJ2-7	TRBV18	TRBD1	NA	TGTGCCAGCTCGCAGGGGACAGGGTATAGGGAGCAGTACTTC	CASSQGTGYREQYF
TRBJ2-7	TRBV28	TRBD1	NA	TGTGCCAGCCAACCAGGGGACAGTTCTTACGAGCAGTACTTC	CASQPGDSSYEQYF
TRBJ1-3	TRBV19	NA	NA	TGTGCCAGTACCGACGGAGGGAGGGGCTTCTCTGGAAACACCATATATTTT	CASTDGGRGFSGNTIYF
TRBJ2-2	TRBV27	TRBD2	NA	TGTGCCAGCAGTTTTTCCCCTCTAGCGGGAGGGCCGCGCACCGGGGAGCTGTTTTTT	CASSFSPLAGGPRTGELFF
TRBJ1-1	TRBV5-8	NA	few	TGTGCCAGCACCTTGGGGACTTTGAACACTGAAGCTTTCTTT	CASTLGTLNTEAFF
TRBJ1-2	TRBV10-3	NA	NA	TGTGCCATCAGCCCCGGGACACATTTTAACTATGGCTACACCTTC	CAISPGTHFNYGYTF
TRBJ2-3	TRBV5-3	TRBD2	NA	TGTGCCAGAAGCTCCGGACTAGCGGGGAGCACAGATACGCAGTATTTT	CARSSGLAGSTDTQYF
TRBJ2-3	TRBV7-3	TRBD2	NA	TGTGCCAGCAGCCCCAAGCGGGAAAGCACAGATACGCAGTATTTT	CASSPKRESTDTQYF
TRBJ2-5	TRBV2	TRBD2	NA	TGTGCCAGCAGGTCCCGTAGCGGGAGTGGGGAGACCCAGTACTTC	CASRSRSGSGETQYF
TRBJ1-6	TRBV27	NA	few	TGTGCCAGCAGTTTATCCGGGAGCTCCTATAATTCACCCCTCCACTTT	CASSLSGSSYNSPLHF
TRBJ1-1	TRBV19	NA	NA	TGTGCCAGTACCCAATCAAGAGATTTGACTGAAGCTTTCTTT	CASTQSRDLTEAFF